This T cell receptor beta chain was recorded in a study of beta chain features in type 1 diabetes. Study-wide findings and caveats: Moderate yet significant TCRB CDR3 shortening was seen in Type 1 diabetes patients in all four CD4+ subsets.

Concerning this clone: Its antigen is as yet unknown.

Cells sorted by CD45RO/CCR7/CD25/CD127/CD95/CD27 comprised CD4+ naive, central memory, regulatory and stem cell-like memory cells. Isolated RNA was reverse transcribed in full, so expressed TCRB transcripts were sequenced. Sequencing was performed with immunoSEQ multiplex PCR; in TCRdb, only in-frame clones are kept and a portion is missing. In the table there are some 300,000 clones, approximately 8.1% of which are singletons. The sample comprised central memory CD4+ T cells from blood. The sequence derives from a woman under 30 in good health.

The chain's CDR3 is CASSQTSPPYEQYF. The CDR3 bases are TGTGCCAGCAGCCAAACCTCTCCCCCCTACGAGCAGTACTTC. V gene TRBV14 combines with J gene TRBJ2-7; D unclear. Per the germline V gene, CDR1 is SGHDN and CDR2 is FVKESK. V was cut by 2 bases and J by 2 bases, with 10 bases left in between. This CDR3 is built from 14 residues. The entire variable domain, with the rest obtained from reference TRBV14 and TRBJ2-7, is as follows: EAGVTQFPSHSVIEKGQTVTLRCDPISGHDNLYWYRRVMGKEIKFLLHFVKESKQDESGMPNNRFLAERTGGTYSTLKVQPAELEDSGVYFCASSQTSPPYEQYFGPGTRLTVT.